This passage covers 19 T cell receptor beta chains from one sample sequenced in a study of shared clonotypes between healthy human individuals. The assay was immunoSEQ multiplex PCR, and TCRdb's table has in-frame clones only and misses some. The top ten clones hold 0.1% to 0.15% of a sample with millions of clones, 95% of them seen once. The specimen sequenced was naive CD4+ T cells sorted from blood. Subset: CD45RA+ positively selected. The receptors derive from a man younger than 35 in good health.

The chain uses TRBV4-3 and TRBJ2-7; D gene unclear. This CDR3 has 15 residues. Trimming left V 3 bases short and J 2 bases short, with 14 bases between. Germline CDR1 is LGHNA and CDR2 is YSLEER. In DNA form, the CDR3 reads TGCGCCAGCAGCCAGACCAGTCTCGAGACCTACGAGCAGTACTTC. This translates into CASSQTSLETYEQYF.

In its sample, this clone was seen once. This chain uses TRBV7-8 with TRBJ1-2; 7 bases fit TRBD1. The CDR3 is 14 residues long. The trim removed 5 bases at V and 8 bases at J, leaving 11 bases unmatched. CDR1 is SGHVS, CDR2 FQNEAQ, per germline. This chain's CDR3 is CASSPRTGWSGYTF. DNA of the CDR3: TGTGCCAGCAGCCCGCGGACAGGCTGGTCGGGCTACACCTTC.

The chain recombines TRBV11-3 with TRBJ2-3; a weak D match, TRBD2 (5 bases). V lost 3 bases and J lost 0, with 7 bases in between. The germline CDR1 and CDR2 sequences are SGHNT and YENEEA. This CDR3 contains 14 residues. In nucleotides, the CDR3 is TGTGCCAGCAGCTTGGGAGCTAGCACAGATACGCAGTATTTT. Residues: CASSLGASTDTQYF.

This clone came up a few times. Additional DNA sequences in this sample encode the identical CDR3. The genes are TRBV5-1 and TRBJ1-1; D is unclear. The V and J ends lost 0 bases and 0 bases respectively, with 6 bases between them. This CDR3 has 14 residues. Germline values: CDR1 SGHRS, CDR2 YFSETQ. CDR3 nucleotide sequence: TGCGCCAGCAGCTTGGAACGGATGAACACTGAAGCTTTCTTT. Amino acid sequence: CASSLERMNTEAFF.

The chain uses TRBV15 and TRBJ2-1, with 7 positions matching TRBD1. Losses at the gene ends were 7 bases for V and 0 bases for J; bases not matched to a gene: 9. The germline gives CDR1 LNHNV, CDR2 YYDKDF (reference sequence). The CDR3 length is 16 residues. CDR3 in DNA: TGTGCCACCACCCATAACAGGGGAAGCTCCTACAATGAGCAGTTCTTC. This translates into CATTHNRGSSYNEQFF.

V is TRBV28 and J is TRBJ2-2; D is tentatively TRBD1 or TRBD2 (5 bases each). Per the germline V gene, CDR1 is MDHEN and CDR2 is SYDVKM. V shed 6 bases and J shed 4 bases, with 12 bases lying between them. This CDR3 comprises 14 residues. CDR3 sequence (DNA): TGTGCCAGCAGACCCGGGACCCTCACCGGGGAGCTGTTTTTT. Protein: CASRPGTLTGELFF.

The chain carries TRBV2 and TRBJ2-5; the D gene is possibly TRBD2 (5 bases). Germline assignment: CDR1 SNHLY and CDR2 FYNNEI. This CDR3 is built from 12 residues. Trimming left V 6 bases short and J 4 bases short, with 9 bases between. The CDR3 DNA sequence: TGTGCCAGCAGATGGGGAGCAGAGACCCAGTACTTC. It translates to CASRWGAETQYF.

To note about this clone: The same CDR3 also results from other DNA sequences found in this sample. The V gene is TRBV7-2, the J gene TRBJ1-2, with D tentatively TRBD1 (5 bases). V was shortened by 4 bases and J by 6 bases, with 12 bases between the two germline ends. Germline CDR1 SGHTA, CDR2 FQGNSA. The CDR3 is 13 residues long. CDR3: CASSSQGLDGYTF. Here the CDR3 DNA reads TGTGCCAGCAGCTCGCAGGGTTTGGATGGCTACACCTTC.

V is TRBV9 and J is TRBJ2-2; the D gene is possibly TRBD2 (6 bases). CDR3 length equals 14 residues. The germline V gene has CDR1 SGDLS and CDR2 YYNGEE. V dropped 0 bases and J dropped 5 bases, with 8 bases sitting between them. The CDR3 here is CASSVDLATGELFF. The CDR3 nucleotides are TGTGCCAGCAGCGTAGACCTAGCGACCGGGGAGCTGTTTTTT. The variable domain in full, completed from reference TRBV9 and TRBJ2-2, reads DSGVTQTPKHLITATGQRVTLRCSPRSGDLSVYWYQQSLDQGLQFLIQYYNGEERAKGNILERFSAQQFPDLHSELNLSSLELGDSALYFCASSVDLATGELFFGEGSRLTVL.

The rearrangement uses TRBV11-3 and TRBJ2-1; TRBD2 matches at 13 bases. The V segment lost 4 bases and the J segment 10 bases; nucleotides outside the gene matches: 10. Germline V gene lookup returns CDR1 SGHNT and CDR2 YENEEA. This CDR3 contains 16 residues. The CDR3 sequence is CASSSGGLAGYQEQFF. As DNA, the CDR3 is TGTGCCAGCAGCTCCGGGGGACTAGCGGGGTATCAGGAGCAGTTCTTC.

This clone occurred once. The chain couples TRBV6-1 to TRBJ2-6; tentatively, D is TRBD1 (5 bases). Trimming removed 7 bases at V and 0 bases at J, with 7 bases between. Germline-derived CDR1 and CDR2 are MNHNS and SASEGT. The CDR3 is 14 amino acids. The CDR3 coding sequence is TGTGCCAGCATCGACAGCTCTGGGGCCAACGTCCTGACTTTC. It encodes CASIDSSGANVLTF.

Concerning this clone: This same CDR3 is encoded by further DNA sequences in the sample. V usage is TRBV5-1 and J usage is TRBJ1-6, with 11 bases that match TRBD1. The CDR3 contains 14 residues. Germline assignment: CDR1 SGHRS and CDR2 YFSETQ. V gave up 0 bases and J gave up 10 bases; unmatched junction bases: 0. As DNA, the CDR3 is TGCGCCAGCAGCTTGGGGGACAGGGGGTCACCCCTCCACTTT. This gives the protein CASSLGDRGSPLHF.

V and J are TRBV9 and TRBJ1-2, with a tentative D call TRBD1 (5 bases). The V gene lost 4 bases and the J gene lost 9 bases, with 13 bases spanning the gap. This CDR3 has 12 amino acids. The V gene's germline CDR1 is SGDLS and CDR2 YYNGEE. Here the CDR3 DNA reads TGTGCCAGCAGCCCGGAGAAGGGGAGCTACACCTTC. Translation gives CASSPEKGSYTF.

The CDR3 loop is CSASKATNEKLFF. CDR3 sequence (DNA): TGCAGCGCCTCGAAAGCAACTAATGAAAAACTGTTTTTT. The chain links TRBV29-1 to TRBJ1-4; D unresolved. Per the germline V gene, CDR1 is SQVTM and CDR2 is ANQGSEA. The CDR3 contains 13 residues. Trimming cost V 7 bases and J 0 bases, with 9 bases left between them.

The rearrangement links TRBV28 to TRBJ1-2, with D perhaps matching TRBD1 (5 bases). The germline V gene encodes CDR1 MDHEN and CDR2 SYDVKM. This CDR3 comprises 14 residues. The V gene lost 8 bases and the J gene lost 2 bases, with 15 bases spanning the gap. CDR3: CASGAGSSNYGYTF. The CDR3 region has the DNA TGTGCCAGCGGTGCAGGGAGTTCGAACTATGGCTACACCTTC.

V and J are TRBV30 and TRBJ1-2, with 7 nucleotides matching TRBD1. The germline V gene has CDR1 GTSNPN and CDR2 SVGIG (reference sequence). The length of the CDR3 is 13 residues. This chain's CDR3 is CAGTGERSRGYTF. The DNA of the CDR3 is TGTGCTGGAACAGGGGAGCGGTCACGGGGCTACACCTTC.

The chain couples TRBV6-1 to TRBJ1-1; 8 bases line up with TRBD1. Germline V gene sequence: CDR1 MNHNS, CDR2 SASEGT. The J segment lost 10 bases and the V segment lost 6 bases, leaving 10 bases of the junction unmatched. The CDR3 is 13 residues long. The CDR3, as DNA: TGTGCCAGCAGGACTACAGGGGGAGTCGCAGCTTTCTTT. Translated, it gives CASRTTGGVAAFF.

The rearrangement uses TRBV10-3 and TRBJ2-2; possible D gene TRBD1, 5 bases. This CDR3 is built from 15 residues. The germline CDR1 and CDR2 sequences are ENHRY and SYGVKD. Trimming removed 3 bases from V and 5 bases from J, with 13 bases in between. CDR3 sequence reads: CAISETDTPTGELFF. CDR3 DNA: TGTGCCATCAGTGAAACGGACACCCCAACCGGGGAGCTGTTTTTT.

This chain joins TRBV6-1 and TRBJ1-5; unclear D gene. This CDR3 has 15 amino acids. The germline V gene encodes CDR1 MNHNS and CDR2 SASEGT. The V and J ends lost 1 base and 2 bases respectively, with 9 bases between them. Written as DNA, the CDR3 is TGTGCCAGCAGTGAAGAACCCTCGGGCAATCAGCCCCAGCATTTT. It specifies CASSEEPSGNQPQHF.